A selection of T cell receptor beta chains follows, all from one sample in a study of vaccination effects on CD4 cells after COVID-19. Their recognized antigens are unknown. Clones were read by immunoSEQ multiplex PCR, and TCRdb kept only the in-frame ones, dropping some. The sample shows under 35,000 clones, 55% to 75% of them seen only once. The sequenced sample was CD4+ T cells from PBMCs cultured with HCoV-NL63 spike peptides, obtained after COVID-19 vaccination. The receptors were sampled from a human donor who received a COVID-19 vaccine. CDR3s leave out the opening cysteine and the closing phenylalanine or tryptophan.

V gene,CDR3 protein
TRBV18,ASSPGGQGVGYT
TRBV5-6,ASSLFRRGYQETQY
TRBV18,ASSPKGSGNTIY
TRBV12-5,ASGLTESWEGNEKLF
TRBV19,ASSIDTASGYSGELF
TRBV6-1,ASSESWGQGYGYT
TRBV6-2/TRBV6-3,ASSYPGGAQGSYEQY
TRBV21-1,ASHAAGGRRGF
TRBV10-3,ATRGSGSPYEQY
TRBV15,ATSGRWGSVYNEQF
TRBV11-3,ASSLDQGGSGSPNEQF
TRBV6-1,ASSEADLGASWYDEQF
TRBV25-1,ASSEGGSGEKLF
TRBV29-1,SVEEAGTKNIQY
TRBV5-1,ASSLASPGQGTDTQY
TRBV7-8,ASSYRDLGPDTQY
TRBV4-1,ASSPMRREGRNEQF
TRBV5-1,ASSLQLRELGEQF
TRBV5-1,ASSWGSGGSVNTQY
TRBV5-1,ASSPYASASTDTQY
TRBV6-5,ASSSQLAGAGEQY
TRBV6-5,ASSYRSEAF
TRBV30,AWSWDDGASPLH
TRBV28,ASSRQTGGRTEAF
TRBV11-2,ASSLRTGPNSPLH
TRBV29-1,SVGVGGMNTEAF
TRBV18,ASSPGQGANYGYT
TRBV5-4,ASSSRTGSATGELF
TRBV3-1/TRBV3-2,ASSKPQGVVAYEQY
TRBV30,AWRLTGLNYGYT
TRBV6-1,ASSEEGSGANVLT